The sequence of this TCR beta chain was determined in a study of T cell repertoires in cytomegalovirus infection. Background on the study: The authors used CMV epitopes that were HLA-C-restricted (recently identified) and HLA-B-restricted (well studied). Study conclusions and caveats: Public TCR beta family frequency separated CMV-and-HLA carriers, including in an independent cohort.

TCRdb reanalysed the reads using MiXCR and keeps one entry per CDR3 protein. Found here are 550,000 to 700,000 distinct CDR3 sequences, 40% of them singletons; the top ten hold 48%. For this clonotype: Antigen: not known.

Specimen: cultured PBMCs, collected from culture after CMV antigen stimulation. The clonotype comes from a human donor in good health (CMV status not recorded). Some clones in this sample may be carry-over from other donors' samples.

The CDR3 sequence: CASSQNPVGGEKLFF. The CDR3 nucleotides are TGTGCCAGCAGCCAAAATCCCGTAGGTGGAGAAAAACTGTTTTTT. The chain has TRBV6-1 and TRBJ1-4; D is undetermined. Germline V gives CDR1 MNHNS, CDR2 SASEGT. V was clipped by 6 bases and J by 8 bases, with 19 bases between them. CDR3 length: 15 residues.